The 13 T cell receptor beta chains reported below all come from one sample, sequenced in a study of T cell repertoires in cytomegalovirus infection. These receptors have no known antigen. TCRdb used MiXCR to reprocess the reads, holding one entry per CDR3 protein. The repertoire consists of 310,000 or so distinct CDR3 sequences, with roughly 25% occurring once and the leading ten covering 13%. The starting material was cultured PBMCs, obtained from culture after CMV antigen stimulation. These receptor sequences come from a human donor in good health (CMV status not recorded). Some clones in this sample may be carry-over from other donors' samples.

This clonotype was seen a handful of times. The gene calls are TRBV11-3 and TRBJ2-1, with TRBD1 identical over 7 bases. The CDR3 sequence is 17 residues long. Germline V gene data show CDR1 as SGHNT and CDR2 as YENEEA. After removal of 4 bases from V and 1 base from J, the junction contained 10 bases not matched to a gene. The CDR3 reads CASSSLDRVRSYNEQFF. DNA for the CDR3: TGTGCCAGCAGCTCCTTAGACAGGGTAAGGTCCTACAATGAGCAGTTCTTC.

The chain is built from TRBV11-3 and TRBJ1-1; D remains ambiguous. The CDR3 totals 13 residues. Trimming stripped 5 bases from V and 1 base from J, with 8 bases between. Germline lookup yields CDR1 SGHNT and CDR2 YENEEA. The CDR3 loop is CASSNTENTEAFF. CDR3 in DNA: TGTGCCAGCAGCAATACAGAGAACACTGAAGCTTTCTTT.

A few counts support this clonotype. The rearrangement links TRBV11-3 to TRBJ2-1; D call uncertain. Germline values: CDR1 SGHNT, CDR2 YENEEA. Trimming took off 5 bases at V and 4 bases at J, with 21 bases between the two ends. CDR3 length: 17 amino acids. The CDR3 spells CASSPRTHPSSYNEQFF. The CDR3 region has the DNA TGTGCCAGCAGCCCAAGAACACACCCCTCTTCTTACAATGAGCAGTTCTTC.

This clonotype was observed a few times. For the CDR3, the DNA is TGTGCCAGCAATCAGGGCCGGGAAAAACTGTTTTTT. Protein product: CASNQGREKLFF. The J gene is TRBJ1-4, the V gene TRBV6-6; the D gene is possibly TRBD1 (5 bases). The ends were cut back, 7 bases at V and 8 bases at J, with 11 bases in the middle. Germline V gene sequence: CDR1 MNHNY, CDR2 SVGAGI (reference sequence). This CDR3 contains 12 residues.

V is TRBV18 and J is TRBJ2-7; 13 bases are shared with TRBD2. The CDR3 is 20 amino acids. Looked up from germline, CDR1 is KGHSH and CDR2 is LQKENI. J gave up 1 base and V 3 bases, and 15 bases lay outside the gene matches. CDR3 region: CASSPIGLAGEQQLSYEQYV. The CDR3 nucleotides read TGTGCCAGCTCACCCATAGGACTAGCGGGAGAACAACAGTTATCCTACGAGCAGTACGTC.

At least ten counts were recorded for this clonotype. The CDR3 sequence: CASEAGVGSYNEQFF. The DNA of the CDR3 is TGTGCCAGCGAGGCGGGAGTAGGGTCCTACAATGAGCAGTTCTTC. The gene calls are TRBV7-9 and TRBJ2-1, with 7 bases aligning to TRBD2. Trimming removed 8 bases from V and 1 base from J; junction bases left unmatched: 8. The CDR3 totals 15 residues. CDR1 and CDR2 from the germline V gene are SEHNR and FQNEAQ (reference sequence). The entire variable domain, with the rest obtained from reference TRBV7-9 and TRBJ2-1, is as follows: DTGVSQNPRHKITKRGQNVTFRCDPISEHNRLYWYRQTLGQGPEFLTYFQNEAQLEKSRLLSDRFSAERPKGSFSTLEIQRTEQGDSAMYLCASEAGVGSYNEQFFGPGTRLTVL.

The chain uses TRBV30 and TRBJ2-5; no reliable D call. The CDR3 length is 12 residues. The V end was cut by 3 bases, the J end by 2 bases, with 7 bases between. Germline assignment: CDR1 GTSNPN and CDR2 SVGIG (reference sequence). CDR3 protein: CAWSNSQETQYF. CDR3 DNA: TGTGCCTGGAGCAATTCGCAAGAGACCCAGTACTTC.

This clonotype was seen ten or more times. The chain has TRBV7-2 and TRBJ2-1; D possibly corresponds to TRBD2 (7 bases). The V gene lost 6 bases and the J gene lost 4 bases, with 22 bases spanning the gap. Germline lookup yields CDR1 SGHTA and CDR2 FQGNSA. The CDR3 runs to 17 residues. Here the CDR3 reads CASRGGGVIQNYNEQFF. The CDR3 nucleotides are TGTGCCAGCAGAGGGGGGGGGGTCATACAAAATTACAATGAGCAGTTCTTC.

The sample holds one count of this clonotype. The chain joins TRBV18 to TRBJ2-5; the D gene is possibly TRBD2 (6 bases). This CDR3 contains 15 residues. Germline lookup yields CDR1 KGHSH and CDR2 LQKENI. The ends were cut back, 2 bases at V and 2 bases at J, with 12 bases in the middle. In nucleotides, the CDR3 is TGTGCCAGCTCACCAGACATTAGCGGACAAGAGACCCAGTACTTC. It translates to CASSPDISGQETQYF.

This clonotype was seen a handful of times. The V call is TRBV11-3, the J call TRBJ2-1; 11 nucleotides align to TRBD2. V trimming: 2 bases; J trimming: 10 bases; junction bases outside the gene matches: 4. This CDR3 comprises 14 residues. CDR1 is SGHNT and CDR2 is YENEEA in the germline V gene. Here the CDR3 reads CASSLQLAGEEQFF. The DNA for the CDR3 is TGTGCCAGCAGCTTACAACTAGCGGGAGAGGAGCAGTTCTTC. The whole variable domain, remainder taken from reference TRBV11-3 and TRBJ2-1, is EAGVVQSPRYKIIEKKQPVAFWCNPISGHNTLYWYLQNLGQGPELLIRYENEEAVDDSQLPKDRFSAERLKGVDSTLKIQPAELGDSAVYLCASSLQLAGEEQFFGPGTRLTVL.

This rearrangement joins TRBV6-5 to TRBJ2-1; D gene ambiguous. CDR1 and CDR2 (germline): MNHEY, SVGAGI. Trimming stripped 2 bases from V and 0 bases from J, with 8 bases between. This CDR3 comprises 15 residues. The CDR3 reads CASSYEKSSYNEQFF. In nucleotides, the CDR3 is TGTGCCAGCAGTTACGAGAAGAGCTCCTACAATGAGCAGTTCTTC.

This clonotype was seen repeatedly, ten times or more. This chain links TRBV7-2 with TRBJ2-4; D is possibly TRBD2 (7 bases). Trimming cost V 1 base and J 3 bases, with 19 bases left between them. The CDR3 length is 18 residues. From germline, CDR1 is SGHTA and CDR2 FQGNSA. CDR3 DNA: TGTGCCAGCAGCTTAGGTGGGGGGCGGGAGAGGGTCAAAAACATTCAGTACTTC. This encodes CASSLGGGRERVKNIQYF.

This clonotype came up many times. This chain joins TRBV7-9 and TRBJ2-4; no reliable D call. V was clipped by 6 bases and J by 0 bases, with 15 bases between them. This CDR3 is 16 amino acids long. CDR1 is SEHNR, CDR2 FQNEAQ, per germline (reference sequence). The CDR3 sequence: CASSRQSQLAKNIQYF. The CDR3 DNA reads TGTGCCAGCAGTCGTCAGTCACAACTAGCCAAAAACATTCAGTACTTC.